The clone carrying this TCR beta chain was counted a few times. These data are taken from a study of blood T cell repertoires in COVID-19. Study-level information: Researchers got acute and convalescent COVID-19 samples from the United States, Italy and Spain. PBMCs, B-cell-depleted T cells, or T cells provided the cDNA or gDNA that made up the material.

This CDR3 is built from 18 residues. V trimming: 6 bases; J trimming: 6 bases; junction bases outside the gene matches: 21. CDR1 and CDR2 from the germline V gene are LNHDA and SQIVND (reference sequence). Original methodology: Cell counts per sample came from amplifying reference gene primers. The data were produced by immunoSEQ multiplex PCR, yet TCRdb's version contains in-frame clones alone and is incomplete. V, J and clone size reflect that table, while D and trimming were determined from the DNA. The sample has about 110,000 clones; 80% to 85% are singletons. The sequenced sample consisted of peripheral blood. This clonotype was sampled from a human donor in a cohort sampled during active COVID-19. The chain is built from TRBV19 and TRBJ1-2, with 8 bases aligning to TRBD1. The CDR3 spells CASSIAAIRTGIKDGYTF. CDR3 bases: TGTGCCAGTAGCATTGCGGCCATTAGGACAGGGATAAAGGATGGCTACACCTTC.